This T cell receptor (beta chain) came from a study of blood T cell repertoires in COVID-19. Study-level information: Researchers got acute and convalescent COVID-19 samples from the United States, Italy and Spain. From T cells, B-cell-depleted T cells, or PBMCs came the material, which was cDNA or gDNA.

In its sample, this clone was seen a few times. Here immunoSEQ multiplex PCR was the method, and the copy in TCRdb shows in-frame clones only, minus some. The profile shows about 64,000 clones, approximately 85% of them singletons. Sequenced material: peripheral blood. The clonotype was recovered from a woman aged 55-70 years with COVID-19, enrolled during active disease.

CDR3: CAWSVRRADTQYF. Written as DNA, the CDR3 is TGTGCCTGGAGTGTACGGAGGGCAGATACGCAGTATTTT. The J gene is TRBJ2-3, the V gene TRBV30; D might be TRBD2 (6 bases). CDR1 is GTSNPN and CDR2 is SVGIG in the germline V gene (reference sequence). Trimming took 0 bases from V and 4 from J, leaving 8 bases between them. The CDR3 length is 13 residues.